The T cell receptor beta chain under discussion was sequenced for a study of shared clonotypes between healthy human individuals. Study-level results: When compared with the clonotypes that were shared by all four sorted-subset donors, the non-shared clonotypes turned out to have lower generation probabilities.

TCRdb's table, derived via immunoSEQ multiplex PCR, lists solely in-frame clones and lacks some. The data show 850,000 to 1,100,000 clones, with approximately 80% seen just once and roughly 0.83% held by the top ten. Germline V CDR1 and CDR2: ENHRY, SYGVKD. The CDR3 spans 16 residues. Remarks on this clone: The antigen is not known. An end of the junction does not agree with germline; a read error may underlie this.

This chain uses TRBV10-3 with TRBJ1-1; D is possibly TRBD1 (5 bases). The sequence was obtained from a young man in good health. Some clones in this sample may be carry-over from other donors' samples. Sequencing was carried out using memory CD4+ T cells from PBMCs. The subset is: CD45RA-negative fraction. The CDR3, as DNA: TGTGCCATCAGTGAGTCTCCGGGATCCCACCATCCGGGGACCCTTTTT. As protein: CAISESPGSHHPGTLF.